Sequencing of this T cell receptor (beta chain) was carried out in a study of shared clonotypes between healthy human individuals. Generated by immunoSEQ multiplex PCR, the TCRdb table keeps only in-frame clones and is missing some. The sample lists about 1.5 million clones; 95% to 99% were seen once. The CDR3 is made up of 16 amino acids. Per germline, CDR1 SGHAT and CDR2 FQNNGV. Trimming shortened V by 5 bases and J by 4 bases, and 18 bases separated the two germline ends. The V call is TRBV11-2, the J call TRBJ2-1, with a tentative D call TRBD2 (7 bases). The sequenced sample consisted of naive CD4+ T cells sorted from blood. Subset specified: CD45RA+ positively selected. The clonotype comes from a man aged 25-40 years in good health. The CDR3 coding sequence is TGTGCCAGCAGCCGGGGGGCGGGACAAAATTACAATGAGCAGTTCTTC. It yields the protein CASSRGAGQNYNEQFF.